Below are 9 T cell receptor beta chains sequenced from a single sample in a study of PD-L1 blockade in urothelial cancer. The assay was immunoSEQ multiplex PCR, and TCRdb's table has in-frame clones only and misses some. The profile shows under 55,000 clones, about 86% of them singletons. Time point described: pretreatment peripheral blood. Material: PBMCs, obtained around atezolizumab (anti-PD-L1) treatment. These TCRs come from a man aged 70-80 years with urothelial cancer.

This chain connects TRBV18 to TRBJ2-3, with a weak D call TRBD2 (6 bases). V dropped 2 bases and J dropped 6 bases, with 15 bases sitting between them. Germline assignment: CDR1 KGHSH and CDR2 LQKENI. CDR3 size: 15 residues. CDR3 loop: CASSPGDSRGDTQYF. CDR3 bases: TGTGCCAGCTCACCAGGGGACTCCCGTGGGGATACGCAGTATTTT.

This chain links TRBV28 with TRBJ1-1, with a tentative D call TRBD1 (5 bases). Germline CDR1 and CDR2: MDHEN and SYDVKM. The CDR3 sequence is 15 residues long. The V gene lost 2 bases and the J gene lost 3 bases, with 13 bases spanning the gap. Here the CDR3 DNA reads TGTGCCAGCAGTTTAGGCGGGGCCCTAGACACTGAAGCTTTCTTT. Protein: CASSLGGALDTEAFF.

The rearrangement uses TRBV19 and TRBJ1-1; D is unclear. The germline V and J ends were trimmed by 6 bases and 0 bases, with 20 bases remaining between them. Germline V gene data show CDR1 as LNHDA and CDR2 as SQIVND (reference sequence). This CDR3 spans 17 amino acids. The CDR3 is CASSSTRGEILNTEAFF. The CDR3 bases are TGTGCCAGTAGCTCGACCCGGGGAGAAATCCTGAACACTGAAGCTTTCTTT.

The chain combines TRBV28 with TRBJ1-3, with 7 bases that match TRBD1. The CDR3 runs 15 residues. V lost 6 bases to trimming and J lost 7 bases; unmatched junction nucleotides: 12. Looked up from germline, CDR1 is MDHEN and CDR2 is SYDVKM. DNA of the CDR3: TGTGCCAGCAGCGCCGGGACAGAGAGGAGGAACACCATATATTTT. This encodes CASSAGTERRNTIYF.

The gene calls are TRBV7-3 and TRBJ1-1; TRBD1 might be the D (5 bases). The CDR3 is 13 amino acids. The V end was cut by 0 bases, the J end by 6 bases, with 8 bases between. Germline V lookup: CDR1 SGHTA, CDR2 FQGTGA. CDR3 in amino acids: CASSLTGGAEAFF. The CDR3 nucleotides are TGTGCCAGCAGCTTAACGGGGGGGGCTGAAGCTTTCTTT.

This chain joins TRBV7-2 and TRBJ2-6, with unresolved D. The ends were cut back, 5 bases at V and 0 bases at J, with 8 bases in the middle. The CDR3 consists of 15 residues. Germline lookup yields CDR1 SGHTA and CDR2 FQGNSA. CDR3 DNA sequence: TGTGCCAGCAGCCGAGATTTCTCTGGGGCCAACGTCCTGACTTTC. Amino acids: CASSRDFSGANVLTF.

The chain recombines TRBV5-6 with TRBJ1-1, with a possible D match to TRBD1 (6 bases). The CDR3 consists of 14 residues. Germline CDR1 is SGHDT and CDR2 is YYEEEE. V lost 4 bases and J 3 bases, leaving 13 bases between the germline ends. As DNA, the CDR3 is TGTGCCAGCAGCCTACCGACAGGAGACACTGAAGCTTTCTTT. This gives the protein CASSLPTGDTEAFF. Combining the CDR3 with reference TRBV5-6 and TRBJ1-1 gives the whole variable domain DAGVTQSPTHLIKTRGQQVTLRCSPKSGHDTVSWYQQALGQGPQFIFQYYEEEERQRGNFPDRFSGHQFPNYSSELNVNALLLGDSALYLCASSLPTGDTEAFFGQGTRLTVV.

The J gene is TRBJ2-7, the V gene TRBV6-5, with D maybe TRBD2 (7 bases). This CDR3 has 14 amino acids. Germline values: CDR1 MNHEY, CDR2 SVGAGI. V lost 2 bases and J 4 bases, leaving 12 bases between the germline ends. DNA for the CDR3: TGTGCCAGCAGTTACGGGGGGGCGTCTTACGAGCAGTACTTC. Translated: CASSYGGASYEQYF.

This chain uses TRBV9 with TRBJ2-1; 7 nucleotides agree with TRBD1. Germline CDR1 reads SGDLS; CDR2 reads YYNGEE. CDR3 size: 14 residues. Losses at the gene ends were 3 bases for V and 8 bases for J; bases not matched to a gene: 8. DNA for the CDR3: TGTGCCAGCAGCGCCAGGACAGGTTTCGATGAGCAGTTCTTC. Translation gives CASSARTGFDEQFF. Full variable domain (remainder filled in from reference TRBV9 and TRBJ2-1): DSGVTQTPKHLITATGQRVTLRCSPRSGDLSVYWYQQSLDQGLQFLIQYYNGEERAKGNILERFSAQQFPDLHSELNLSSLELGDSALYFCASSARTGFDEQFFGPGTRLTVL.